Each of the 3 T cell receptor beta chains below was sequenced from the same sample in a study of blood T cells in healthy people across ages. Sample-barcoded 5' priming and a J-beta primer mix drove a second PCR of about 6 to 12 cycles. TCRdb ran MiXCR on the 5' RACE reads and lists one entry per CDR3 protein. The sample carries roughly 1,300,000 distinct CDR3 sequences, around 55% recorded once. The source material was blood. These receptors came from a man between 18 and 29 years old in good health.

The chain employs TRBV5-1 and TRBJ2-7; 10 bases fit TRBD1. Losses at the gene ends were 3 bases for V and 2 bases for J; bases not matched to a gene: 8. CDR1 and CDR2 from the germline V gene are SGHRS and YFSETQ. This CDR3 spans 16 amino acids. This CDR3 is CASSSRTGGIPYEQYF. DNA for the CDR3: TGCGCCAGCAGCTCACGGACAGGGGGGATCCCCTACGAGCAGTACTTC.

The chain employs TRBV6-5 and TRBJ2-3; 7 bases map to TRBD1. Germline values: CDR1 MNHEY, CDR2 SVGAGI. With 4 bases clipped from V and 0 bases from J, the junction kept 7 bases outside the gene matches. This CDR3 region has 16 residues. The DNA for the CDR3 is TGTGCCAGCAGTTTGTACAGGGGTACAAGCACAGATACGCAGTATTTT. It specifies CASSLYRGTSTDTQYF.

On this clonotype itself: At one boundary the junction diverges from the germline segment, which might be a read error. J is TRBJ2-7 and V is TRBV5-6; D is ambiguous. Germline CDR1 reads SGHDT; CDR2 reads YYEEEE. The CDR3 length is 12 residues. This CDR3 reads CASSLTSCEQYF. CDR3 DNA: TGTGCCAGCAGCTTAACCTCCTGCGAGCAGTACTTC.